The next 30 T cell receptor beta chains were all read from a single sample in a study of human T cells and chemical hapten exposure. Unique molecular identifiers were attached to individual cDNA molecules within the library. TCRdb processed the reads anew with MiXCR; each CDR3 protein has one entry. Of 100,000 to 150,000 distinct CDR3 sequences in the sample, over 7.5% are singletons; the top ten hold more than 1.3%. The total RNA was obtained from whole blood that was not fractionated. The sequenced sample was whole blood. These receptors came from a human donor in good health. Some clones in this sample may be carry-over from other donors' samples.

The table lists this clonotype with many counts. The rearrangement joins TRBV20-1 to TRBJ2-1, with D possibly called TRBD1 or TRBD2 (5 bases each). The germline gives CDR1 DFQATT, CDR2 SNEGSKA (reference sequence). Trimming stripped 3 bases from V and 7 bases from J, with 13 bases between. This CDR3 comprises 13 residues. CDR3 region: CSASKGRRNEQFF. In DNA form, the CDR3 reads TGCAGTGCTAGCAAGGGGAGAAGGAATGAGCAGTTCTTC.

Details on this clonotype: In this CDR3 the conserved last residue, phenylalanine or tryptophan, is missing, so a read error is likely. The genes are TRBV7-9 and TRBJ1-4; 11 nucleotides match TRBD1. The V segment lost 2 bases and the J segment 8 bases; nucleotides outside the gene matches: 10. Germline V gene data show CDR1 as SEHNR and CDR2 as FQNEAQ (reference sequence). This CDR3 is built from 17 residues. The CDR3, as DNA: TGTGCCAGCAGCTTAAGGACAGGGGGCTCGGATGGCGAAAAACTGTTTATT. It encodes CASSLRTGGSDGEKLFI.

This clonotype showed up just a few times. The chain is built from TRBV6-6 and TRBJ2-3, with TRBD2 matching 11 bases. CDR1 is MNHNY, CDR2 SVGAGI, per germline (reference sequence). The V segment lost 4 bases and the J segment 3 bases; nucleotides outside the gene matches: 6. The CDR3 is 16 amino acids. The CDR3 DNA follows: TGTGCCAGCAGTTTATTAGCGGGGGGGGGGACAGATACGCAGTATTTT. It is translated as CASSLLAGGGTDTQYF.

In the case of this clonotype: With a much larger clone just one base away, this may be a read error. The gene calls are TRBV7-6 and TRBJ1-1, with unresolved D. In germline, CDR1 is SGHVS, CDR2 FNYEAQ. This CDR3 is 13 amino acids long. CDR3 sequence: CARSLESITEAFF. Written as DNA, the CDR3 is TGTGCCAGAAGCTTAGAGTCCATCACTGAAGCTTTCTTT.

This clonotype was detected many times. The V gene is TRBV20-1, the J gene TRBJ2-7; the match to TRBD2 covers 11 bases. V was clipped by 4 bases and J by 3 bases; unmatched bases: 8. Germline V gives CDR1 DFQATT, CDR2 SNEGSKA (reference sequence). The CDR3 covers 15 residues. CDR3 sequence: CSATIPSGRSYEQYF. The CDR3 DNA reads as TGCAGTGCTACTATTCCTAGCGGGAGGAGCTACGAGCAGTACTTC.

The rearrangement uses TRBV27 and TRBJ1-2, with 9 bases fitting TRBD1. Losses at the gene ends were 0 bases for V and 4 bases for J; bases not matched to a gene: 9. The length of the CDR3 is 17 residues. Germline lookup yields CDR1 MNHEY and CDR2 SMNVEV (reference sequence). The CDR3 DNA is TGTGCCAGCAGTTTATCTCCGGGACAGGGCAGAGGCTATGGCTACACCTTC. It is translated as CASSLSPGQGRGYGYTF.

This clonotype was observed a few times. The chain joins TRBV5-5 to TRBJ2-5, with 10 bases aligning to TRBD2. V trimming: 6 bases; J trimming: 1 base; junction bases outside the gene matches: 6. Germline V CDR1 and CDR2: SGHKS, YYEKEE (reference sequence). The CDR3 is 15 amino acids. The CDR3 loop reads CASTHSGGSQETQYF. The CDR3 nucleotides read TGTGCCAGCACCCATAGCGGGGGGAGCCAAGAGACCCAGTACTTC.

This clonotype came up a few times. This chain connects TRBV25-1 to TRBJ2-2; D ambiguous. V was shortened by 3 bases and J by 8 bases, with 10 bases between the two germline ends. Germline V gene lookup returns CDR1 MGHDK and CDR2 SYGVNS. This CDR3 region has 13 residues. The CDR3 DNA is TGTGCCAGCAGTGATGGGGAAGGAGGGGAGCTGTTTTTT. Encoded protein: CASSDGEGGELFF.

This clonotype was counted a few times. The chain joins TRBV27 to TRBJ2-5; 11 bases are a match to TRBD2. V trimming: 3 bases; J trimming: 4 bases; junction bases outside the gene matches: 10. This CDR3 spans 17 amino acids. Germline CDR1 and CDR2: MNHEY and SMNVEV (reference sequence). In nucleotides, the CDR3 is TGTGCCAGCAGTTTCGCTAGCGGGAGGTGGCGTGTAGAGACCCAGTACTTC. Protein product: CASSFASGRWRVETQYF.

The chain has TRBV11-2 and TRBJ2-5; D is unclear. This CDR3 spans 15 amino acids. V gave up 0 bases and J gave up 5 bases, with 13 bases separating them. Germline V lookup: CDR1 SGHAT, CDR2 FQNNGV. This CDR3 is CASSLDPIPRETQYF. The CDR3 region has the DNA TGTGCCAGCAGCTTAGACCCCATTCCGAGGGAGACCCAGTACTTC.

This clonotype was seen a handful of times. The CDR3: CASSLTSGQETQYF. For the CDR3, the DNA is TGTGCCAGCAGCCTGACTAGCGGACAAGAGACCCAGTACTTC. The rearrangement uses TRBV7-9 and TRBJ2-5, with TRBD2 matching over 9 bases. Trimming removed 5 bases from V and 2 bases from J; junction bases left unmatched: 3. CDR1 and CDR2 from the germline V gene are SEHNR and FQNEAQ (reference sequence). The CDR3 spans 14 residues.

CDR3 DNA: TGCGCCTCTGAGGTGGGACGGGGTGAGACCCAGTACTTC. Its protein is CASEVGRGETQYF. The rearrangement joins TRBV10-1 to TRBJ2-5, with D tentatively TRBD1 or TRBD2 (5 bases each). This CDR3 is 13 amino acids long. V was shortened by 11 bases and J by 5 bases, with 18 bases between the two germline ends. Germline V lookup: CDR1 WNHNN, CDR2 SYGVQD (reference sequence).

The sample holds many counts of this clonotype. The chain has TRBV11-2 and TRBJ1-1; D remains ambiguous. Germline loops: CDR1 SGHAT, CDR2 FQNNGV. CDR3 length: 15 residues. V was shortened by 4 bases and J by 1 base, with 13 bases between the two germline ends. CDR3 sequence: CASSSRTDPNTEAFF. For the CDR3, the DNA is TGTGCCAGCAGCTCCAGGACCGACCCGAACACTGAAGCTTTCTTT.

This clonotype was observed at least ten times. The chain has TRBV7-9 and TRBJ1-2; a weak D match, TRBD1 (5 bases). The CDR3 extends over 12 amino acids. Germline values: CDR1 SEHNR, CDR2 FQNEAQ (reference sequence). V lost 5 bases to trimming and J lost 6 bases, with 10 bases between them. The CDR3 spells CASSAQVDGYTF. CDR3 sequence (DNA): TGTGCCAGCAGCGCACAGGTGGATGGCTACACCTTC.

This sequence joins TRBV6-1 and TRBJ1-2, with TRBD1 matching over 9 bases. This CDR3 comprises 15 residues. Losses at the gene ends were 5 bases for V and 8 bases for J; bases not matched to a gene: 12. The germline V gene encodes CDR1 MNHNS and CDR2 SASEGT. The CDR3 coding sequence is TGTGCCAGCAGTCCCCCGGGGACAGGGTATGGAGGCTACACCTTC. Protein sequence: CASSPPGTGYGGYTF.

This rearrangement joins TRBV5-1 to TRBJ2-7; unclear D gene. Germline values: CDR1 SGHRS, CDR2 YFSETQ. The germline V and J ends were trimmed by 4 bases and 0 bases, with 8 bases remaining between them. The CDR3 covers 13 residues. CDR3 in DNA: TGCGCCAGCAGCACCGGGCCCTCCTACGAGCAGTACTTC. Translation gives CASSTGPSYEQYF.

This clonotype was counted at least ten times. This sequence joins TRBV6-5 and TRBJ2-7; TRBD2 is a possible D gene (5 bases). Germline V gene data show CDR1 as MNHEY and CDR2 as SVGAGI. V was shortened by 2 bases and J by 1 base, with 12 bases between the two germline ends. The CDR3 runs 15 residues. In DNA form, the CDR3 reads TGTGCCAGCAGTTACGTCGGGAAGGGTTCCTACGAGCAGTACTTC. Its translation is CASSYVGKGSYEQYF.

This clonotype was counted many times. The V gene is TRBV7-6, the J gene TRBJ1-5; D remains ambiguous. V gave up 4 bases and J gave up 3 bases, with 13 bases separating them. The CDR3 length is 15 residues. Germline loops: CDR1 SGHVS, CDR2 FNYEAQ. The CDR3 DNA sequence: TGTGCCAGCAGCTCGTTGGCGGCTTCCAATCAGCCCCAGCATTTT. This translates into CASSSLAASNQPQHF. Together with reference TRBV7-6 and TRBJ1-5, the CDR3 gives the full variable domain: GAGVSQSPRYKVTKRGQDVALRCDPISGHVSLYWYRQALGQGPEFLTYFNYEAQQDKSGLPNDRFSAERPEGSISTLTIQRTEQRDSAMYRCASSSLAASNQPQHFGDGTRLSIL.

This clonotype has only a few counts. The V and J genes are TRBV27 and TRBJ1-2; 8 nucleotides line up with TRBD1. V lost 6 bases, J lost 4 bases, and 4 bases stayed unmatched. CDR3 length equals 13 residues. Germline loops: CDR1 MNHEY, CDR2 SMNVEV (reference sequence). CDR3 loop: CASRTGAGYGYTF. CDR3 DNA: TGTGCCAGCAGGACAGGGGCTGGCTATGGCTACACCTTC.

The gene calls are TRBV4-1 and TRBJ2-1, with D possibly matching TRBD2 (7 bases). CDR3 length: 17 amino acids. Per the germline V gene, CDR1 is MGHRA and CDR2 is YSYEKL. Trimming removed 0 bases at V and 2 bases at J, with 14 bases between. The CDR3 here is CASSQEGGRAAYNEQFF. The CDR3 DNA sequence: TGCGCCAGCAGCCAAGAAGGGGGGAGGGCAGCCTACAATGAGCAGTTCTTC.

The chain is built from TRBV4-3 and TRBJ1-1; D is perhaps TRBD1 (5 bases). Trimming shortened V by 5 bases and J by 6 bases, and 22 bases separated the two germline ends. Germline CDR1 reads LGHNA; CDR2 reads YSLEER. The CDR3 totals 16 residues. This CDR3 is CASSGTSDMRFAEAFF. CDR3 in DNA: TGCGCCAGCAGCGGGACCTCGGACATGCGGTTTGCTGAAGCTTTCTTT.

This clonotype was found a few times. The chain recombines TRBV25-1 with TRBJ1-4; D unclear. The V gene lost 2 bases and the J gene lost 11 bases, with 9 bases spanning the gap. CDR1 MGHDK and CDR2 SYGVNS come from the germline V gene. CDR3 size: 12 residues. CDR3 sequence (DNA): TGTGCCAGCAGTGAAGGGCGGGAGAAACTGTTTTTT. Encoded protein: CASSEGREKLFF.

The chain is built from TRBV27 and TRBJ2-7, with D perhaps being TRBD1 or TRBD2 (6 bases each). The germline gives CDR1 MNHEY, CDR2 SMNVEV (reference sequence). The CDR3 has 14 amino acids. Trimming cost V 0 bases and J 4 bases, with 10 bases left between them. Written as DNA, the CDR3 is TGTGCCAGCAGTTTATCCGGGGGCGTATACGAGCAGTACTTC. As protein: CASSLSGGVYEQYF.

The chain joins TRBV7-9 to TRBJ1-2; 8 positions match TRBD1. Germline CDR1 and CDR2: SEHNR and FQNEAQ (reference sequence). J lost 4 bases, V lost 4 bases, and 5 bases had no gene match. This CDR3 contains 14 residues. The CDR3 loop is CASSSGQGRYGYTF. CDR3 bases: TGTGCCAGCAGCTCTGGACAGGGCCGCTATGGCTACACCTTC.

The V and J genes are TRBV10-3 and TRBJ2-7; 9 bases are a match to TRBD1. Trimming took 4 bases from V and 3 from J; bases not matched to a gene: 4. This CDR3 comprises 14 residues. Germline V gene data show CDR1 as ENHRY and CDR2 as SYGVKD. CDR3 residues: CAISGATGGYEQYF. The CDR3 nucleotides read TGTGCCATCAGTGGTGCGACAGGGGGCTACGAGCAGTACTTC.

This clonotype was counted a few times. V is TRBV3-1 and J is TRBJ1-2, with TRBD1 identical over 7 bases. The ends lost 2 bases at V and 8 bases at J; junction bases unmatched: 11. The CDR3 length is 15 residues. Germline V gene lookup returns CDR1 LGHDT and CDR2 YNNKEL (reference sequence). This CDR3 is CASSQTGDPKFGYTF. The CDR3 DNA follows: TGTGCCAGCAGCCAAACAGGGGATCCCAAATTCGGCTACACCTTC.

Concerning this clonotype: A read error may explain this, as a much larger clone is one base away. The chain recombines TRBV5-4 with TRBJ2-3; 8 bases agree with TRBD2. CDR3 length: 15 amino acids. The germline gives CDR1 SGHNT, CDR2 YYREEE (reference sequence). CDR3 sequence (DNA): TGTGCCAGCAGCTCCGGGGGGGCCCACACAGATGCGCAGTATTTT. Protein: CASSSGGAHTDAQYF.

This clonotype was observed a few times. J is TRBJ2-3 and V is TRBV12-3 or TRBV12-4; possibly TRBD2 for D (6 bases). V lost 5 bases to trimming and J lost 3 bases, with 18 bases between them. The CDR3 is 16 residues long. The CDR3 region is CASSPSGAFGTDTQYF. The DNA for the CDR3 is TGTGCCAGCAGTCCCTCGGGAGCGTTCGGGACAGATACGCAGTATTTT.

This clonotype was recorded at least ten times. The V call is TRBV7-6, the J call TRBJ2-7; D gene ambiguous. Between the trimmed V and J ends, which lost 1 base and 6 bases, there was a span of 7 bases. The CDR3 sequence is 12 residues long. Germline V lookup: CDR1 SGHVS, CDR2 FNYEAQ. The CDR3 spells CASSLGQSEQYF. For the CDR3, the DNA is TGTGCCAGCAGCTTAGGGCAGTCCGAGCAGTACTTC.

The rearrangement uses TRBV12-3 or TRBV12-4 and TRBJ2-1; D is unresolved. Deletions cut 3 bases from V and 0 bases from J, with 15 bases between. CDR3 length equals 17 residues. The CDR3 DNA reads TGTGCCAGCAGTTTTGACGAAGGGTTCGGCTCCTACAATGAGCAGTTCTTC. Its protein product is CASSFDEGFGSYNEQFF.